These 29 T cell receptor beta chains were sequenced from one sample in a study of blood T cell repertoires in COVID-19. Method: immunoSEQ multiplex PCR; TCRdb's copy keeps in-frame clones and lacks some. The sample yields some 150,000 clones, around four fifths seen once. Sequencing input: peripheral blood. The source of these receptors is a woman aged 40 to 50 with active or convalescent COVID-19.

This rearrangement joins TRBV7-2 to TRBJ1-6, with TRBD1 as a possible D gene (5 bases). This CDR3 spans 12 amino acids. The V and J ends lost 6 bases and 9 bases respectively, with 9 bases between them. Germline CDR1 SGHTA, CDR2 FQGNSA. The CDR3 is CASSFRGSPLHF. The CDR3 DNA is TGTGCCAGCAGTTTTAGGGGTTCACCCCTCCACTTT.

This chain joins TRBV5-5 and TRBJ1-2; TRBD1 might be the D (5 bases). The V end lost 1 base, the J end lost 2 bases, and 15 bases lay between the germline ends. Per the germline V gene, CDR1 is SGHKS and CDR2 is YYEKEE (reference sequence). This CDR3 contains 16 residues. The CDR3 nucleotides are TGTGCCAGCAGCTTGCAGGGCTTAACTGCAAACTATGGCTACACCTTC. Translation gives CASSLQGLTANYGYTF.

J is TRBJ1-4 and V is TRBV7-2, with D possibly TRBD1 on 6 matching bases. CDR3 length: 15 amino acids. Trimming took off 3 bases at V and 3 bases at J, with 11 bases between the two ends. The V gene's germline CDR1 is SGHTA and CDR2 FQGNSA. In DNA form, the CDR3 reads TGTGCCAGCAGCTTGCAGACAGGCCCTAATGAAAAACTGTTTTTT. It codes for CASSLQTGPNEKLFF. Filled out from reference TRBV7-2 and TRBJ1-4, the complete variable domain reads GAGVSQSPSNKVTEKGKDVELRCDPISGHTALYWYRQSLGQGLEFLIYFQGNSAPDKSGLPSDRFSAERTGGSVSTLTIQRTQQEDSAVYLCASSLQTGPNEKLFFGSGTQLSVL.

This clone was recorded once. The J gene is TRBJ1-4, the V gene TRBV14; D is unresolved. This CDR3 spans 13 amino acids. The V and J ends lost 1 base and 13 bases respectively, with 13 bases between them. Per the germline V gene, CDR1 is SGHDN and CDR2 is FVKESK. The DNA of the CDR3 is TGTGCCAGCAGCCAAGTGGCCAGGTCTTTACTGTTTTTT. It is translated as CASSQVARSLLFF.

The CDR3 sequence: CASSPPVRGTYEQYF. The CDR3 DNA reads TGTGCCAGCTCACCACCCGTTAGAGGCACCTACGAGCAGTACTTC. This sequence joins TRBV18 and TRBJ2-7; D call uncertain. Germline lookup yields CDR1 KGHSH and CDR2 LQKENI. This CDR3 is 15 amino acids long. Trimming removed 0 bases from V and 2 bases from J, with 11 bases in between.

This chain connects TRBV4-1 to TRBJ1-6; TRBD1 agrees at 10 bases. Germline assignment: CDR1 MGHRA and CDR2 YSYEKL. The CDR3 length is 20 residues. V shed 0 bases and J 7 bases; nucleotides not matched to a gene: 15. For the CDR3, the DNA is TGCGCCAGCAGCCAAGACGAGATTCCCGGGACAGGGGTAAAAAATTCACCCCTCCACTTT. It specifies CASSQDEIPGTGVKNSPLHF.

A single count supports this clone. V usage is TRBV9 and J usage is TRBJ2-1; no clear D. There are 15 residues in the CDR3. Germline-derived CDR1 and CDR2 are SGDLS and YYNGEE. V shed 4 bases and J shed 3 bases, with 14 bases lying between them. The CDR3 protein is CASSPREVFYNEQFF. Written as DNA, the CDR3 is TGTGCCAGCAGCCCGCGCGAGGTGTTCTACAATGAGCAGTTCTTC.

This rearrangement joins TRBV7-9 to TRBJ2-1, with 10 bases matching TRBD2. This CDR3 has 17 residues. Germline V gene lookup returns CDR1 SEHNR and CDR2 FQNEAQ (reference sequence). Unmatched junction bases numbered 7, after V lost 5 bases and J lost 0 bases. In DNA, the CDR3 is TGTGCCAGCAGCCCCCGACTAGCGGGCCCCTCCTACAATGAGCAGTTCTTC. It encodes CASSPRLAGPSYNEQFF.

J is TRBJ2-7 and V is TRBV6-5, with TRBD1 matching over 7 bases. Trimming removed 4 bases from V and 2 bases from J; junction bases left unmatched: 5. CDR3 length: 14 residues. Germline lookup yields CDR1 MNHEY and CDR2 SVGAGI. The CDR3 DNA reads as TGTGCCAGCAGTTTGCGGACAGGACCCTACGAGCAGTACTTC. Its translation: CASSLRTGPYEQYF.

V usage is TRBV10-3 and J usage is TRBJ2-1, with 12 bases that match TRBD2. J gave up 5 bases and V 10 bases, and 12 bases lay outside the gene matches. Germline V gene data show CDR1 as ENHRY and CDR2 as SYGVKD. This CDR3 comprises 16 residues. The CDR3 protein is CATLFRLAGADNEQFF. The CDR3 nucleotides read TGTGCCACCCTCTTCCGACTAGCGGGGGCCGACAATGAGCAGTTCTTC.

J is TRBJ2-6 and V is TRBV5-5, with a weak D call TRBD1 (5 bases). The germline V and J ends were trimmed by 5 bases and 0 bases, with 12 bases remaining between them. CDR1 is SGHKS, CDR2 YYEKEE, per germline (reference sequence). This CDR3 is 16 amino acids long. The CDR3 DNA is TGTGCCAGCAGACTAAAAGGGGTCTCTGGGGCCAACGTCCTGACTTTC. Translated, it gives CASRLKGVSGANVLTF.

The chain recombines TRBV11-2 with TRBJ1-1, with no clear D. Germline assignment: CDR1 SGHAT and CDR2 FQNNGV. CDR3 size: 12 residues. Trimming took 4 bases from V and 8 from J, leaving 11 bases between them. This CDR3 is CASSSQRREAFF. The DNA of the CDR3 is TGTGCCAGCAGCTCCCAACGGAGGGAAGCTTTCTTT.

The chain uses TRBV5-1 and TRBJ2-1; 11 nucleotides line up with TRBD1. This CDR3 is built from 16 residues. Unmatched junction bases numbered 8, after V lost 0 bases and J lost 9 bases. Germline loops: CDR1 SGHRS, CDR2 YFSETQ. CDR3 coding DNA: TGCGCCAGCAGCTTGGATGGGACAGGGGGATCGTTTGAGCAGTTCTTC. Its translation: CASSLDGTGGSFEQFF.

This chain uses TRBV2 with TRBJ1-6, with D perhaps matching TRBD1 (5 bases). Germline CDR1 SNHLY, CDR2 FYNNEI. Between the trimmed V and J ends, which lost 2 bases and 7 bases, there was a span of 9 bases. CDR3 length: 14 residues. The CDR3 loop is CASSERTHNSPLHF. CDR3 nucleotide sequence: TGTGCCAGCAGTGAACGGACACACAATTCACCCCTCCACTTT.

The J gene is TRBJ2-7, the V gene TRBV19, with 12 bases matching TRBD2. The CDR3 is 16 amino acids. Germline CDR1 is LNHDA and CDR2 is SQIVND (reference sequence). V was pared by 3 bases and J by 7 bases, with 10 bases of the junction left unmatched. The CDR3 region has the DNA TGTGCCAGTAGTATCGTCCCGGGACTAGCGGGCAAAGAGCAGTACTTC. This translates into CASSIVPGLAGKEQYF. Based on the CDR3 plus reference TRBV19 and TRBJ2-7, the full variable domain is DGGITQSPKYLFRKEGQNVTLSCEQNLNHDAMYWYRQDPGQGLRLIYYSQIVNDFQKGDIAEGYSVSREKKESFPLTVTSAQKNPTAFYLCASSIVPGLAGKEQYFGPGTRLTVT.

The chain links TRBV18 to TRBJ1-6; TRBD1 matches 7 bases. V dropped 1 base and J dropped 10; count of bases not matched to a gene: 1. Germline CDR1 KGHSH, CDR2 LQKENI. The CDR3 consists of 13 residues. CDR3 nucleotides: TGTGCCAGCTCACCACGACAGGGCTCACCCCTCCACTTT. Encoded protein: CASSPRQGSPLHF.

This chain links TRBV28 with TRBJ1-2; 8 bases are a match to TRBD1. Looked up from germline, CDR1 is MDHEN and CDR2 is SYDVKM. V shed 1 base, J shed 4 bases, and the junction held 5 bases outside the gene matches. This CDR3 has 15 amino acids. The CDR3 DNA is TGTGCCAGCAGTTTATCGGCAGGGGGCCCCTATGGCTACACCTTC. It is translated as CASSLSAGGPYGYTF.

This clone was seen a handful of times. The V call is TRBV11-2, the J call TRBJ2-3; 8 bases align to TRBD2. The germline V gene encodes CDR1 SGHAT and CDR2 FQNNGV. With 1 base clipped from V and 0 bases from J, the junction kept 3 bases outside the gene matches. The CDR3 sequence is 16 residues long. CDR3 in DNA: TGTGCCAGCAGCTTAGGGGGCGGGGGGAGCACAGATACGCAGTATTTT. It yields the protein CASSLGGGGSTDTQYF. The full variable domain, with the rest looked up from reference TRBV11-2 and TRBJ2-3, is EAGVAQSPRYKIIEKRQSVAFWCNPISGHATLYWYQQILGQGPKLLIQFQNNGVVDDSQLPKDRFSAERLKGVDSTLKIQPAKLEDSAVYLCASSLGGGGSTDTQYFGPGTRLTVL.

This clone showed up just once. The rearrangement links TRBV25-1 to TRBJ2-1; D remains unclear. Germline CDR1 is MGHDK and CDR2 is SYGVNS. Deletions cut 2 bases from V and 1 base from J, with 9 bases between. The CDR3 covers 15 residues. CDR3 residues: CASSEQRVSYNEQFF. For the CDR3, the DNA is TGTGCCAGCAGTGAACAACGGGTGTCCTACAATGAGCAGTTCTTC.

The genes are TRBV2 and TRBJ2-1; possible D gene TRBD2, 5 bases. The CDR3 runs to 13 residues. Trimming shortened V by 4 bases and J by 7 bases, and 11 bases separated the two germline ends. Germline V gene sequence: CDR1 SNHLY, CDR2 FYNNEI. This CDR3 reads CASSVPSKNEQFF. DNA for the CDR3: TGTGCCAGCAGTGTGCCTAGCAAGAATGAGCAGTTCTTC.

A word on this clone: One junction end does not reproduce the germline sequence, and a read error may be involved. The chain uses TRBV5-3 and TRBJ2-5; 8 bases match TRBD1. TRBV5-3 is treated as an ORF (open reading frame) with a function not yet certain. The CDR3 loop spans 19 amino acids. CDR3 coding DNA: TGTGCCAGACGCTTGGGGGACCGTCCAGGGGGCAAGGAAGGGGAGACCCAGTACTTC. Translated: CARRLGDRPGGKEGETQYF.

The chain recombines TRBV4-1 with TRBJ2-3; D is undetermined. V was cut by 2 bases and J by 3 bases, with 3 bases left in between. Germline V lookup: CDR1 MGHRA, CDR2 YSYEKL. This CDR3 has 12 residues. The CDR3 nucleotides read TGCGCCAGCAGCCAACAGACAGATACGCAGTATTTT. As protein: CASSQQTDTQYF.

The chain combines TRBV7-4 with TRBJ1-1, with D perhaps matching TRBD1 (6 bases). This CDR3 comprises 16 residues. Trimming removed 1 base at V and 3 bases at J, with 15 bases between. Germline CDR1 is SGHVT and CDR2 is SQSDAQ. The CDR3 DNA follows: TGTGCCAGCAGCTTAGGGCGGCAGGGGACGGACACTGAAGCTTTCTTT. It encodes CASSLGRQGTDTEAFF.

This clone has only one observation. The rearrangement links TRBV30 to TRBJ2-1; D is undetermined. There are 11 residues in the CDR3. V was cut by 4 bases and J by 7 bases, with 8 bases left in between. CDR1 GTSNPN and CDR2 SVGIG come from the germline V gene (reference sequence). The CDR3: CAWIRRNEQFF. The CDR3 nucleotides read TGTGCCTGGATACGTCGGAATGAGCAGTTCTTC.

This chain uses TRBV30 with TRBJ2-1; TRBD1 might be the D (6 bases). V shed 3 bases and J shed 0 bases, with 12 bases lying between them. Germline CDR1 reads GTSNPN; CDR2 reads SVGIG (reference sequence). This CDR3 is built from 15 residues. The CDR3 sequence is CAWREQGSSYNEQFF. The CDR3 DNA is TGTGCCTGGAGGGAGCAGGGGAGCTCCTACAATGAGCAGTTCTTC.

This sequence joins TRBV4-1 and TRBJ1-2, with D tentatively TRBD1 (6 bases). The CDR3 consists of 15 residues. The V end lost 1 base, the J end lost 5 bases, and 14 bases lay between the germline ends. Germline lookup yields CDR1 MGHRA and CDR2 YSYEKL. CDR3: CASSQVGGIVYGYTF. CDR3 DNA sequence: TGCGCCAGCAGCCAAGTTGGGGGCATCGTTTATGGCTACACCTTC.

Sample share makes this clone medium-sized. The chain employs TRBV14 and TRBJ1-1, with D unclear. V lost 1 base to trimming and J lost 4 bases, with 10 bases between them. This CDR3 has 14 amino acids. In germline, CDR1 is SGHDN, CDR2 FVKESK. The CDR3 DNA reads as TGTGCCAGCAGCCAAGGTCAAGGGAGCACTGAAGCTTTCTTT. This translates into CASSQGQGSTEAFF.

CDR3 nucleotides: TGTGCCACTCGACGCGGATCGGGCGGGGGAGATACGCAGTATTTT. Protein: CATRRGSGGGDTQYF. This chain uses TRBV19 with TRBJ2-3, with 7 bases aligning to TRBD2. Trimming took 10 bases from V and 5 from J; bases not matched to a gene: 15. Looked up from germline, CDR1 is LNHDA and CDR2 is SQIVND (reference sequence). The CDR3 covers 15 residues.

V is TRBV27 and J is TRBJ1-1; tentative D call: TRBD1 (6 bases). The CDR3 is 16 residues long. Germline lookup yields CDR1 MNHEY and CDR2 SMNVEV (reference sequence). With 5 bases removed from V and 1 base from J, the gap between germline ends came to 17 bases. The DNA for the CDR3 is TGTGCCAGCAGTCGACCCACAGGGAGGGGGAACACTGAAGCTTTCTTT. It is translated as CASSRPTGRGNTEAFF.